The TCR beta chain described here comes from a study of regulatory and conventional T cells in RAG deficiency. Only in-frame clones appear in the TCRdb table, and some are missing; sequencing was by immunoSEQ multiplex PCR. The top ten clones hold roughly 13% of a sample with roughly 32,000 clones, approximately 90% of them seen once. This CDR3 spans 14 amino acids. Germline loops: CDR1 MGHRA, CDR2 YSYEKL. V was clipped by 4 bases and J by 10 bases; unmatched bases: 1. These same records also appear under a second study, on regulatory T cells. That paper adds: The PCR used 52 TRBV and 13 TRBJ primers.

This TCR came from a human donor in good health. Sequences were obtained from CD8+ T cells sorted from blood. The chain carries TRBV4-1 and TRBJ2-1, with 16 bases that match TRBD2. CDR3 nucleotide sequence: TGCGCCAGCAGCCCGGGACTAGCGGGGGGGGAGCAGTTCTTC. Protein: CASSPGLAGGEQFF.